The 24 T cell receptor beta chains below come from one sample, sequenced in a study of cytomegalovirus exposure and HLA in healthy donors. In the PCR, 60 Vbeta and 13 Jbeta primers were used. The table came from immunoSEQ multiplex PCR; TCRdb's copy has only in-frame clones and leaves some out. The sample includes about 230,000 clones, 70% to 85% seen only once; the top ten take roughly 0.58%. The sequenced material came from PBMCs. The receptor set was obtained from a woman in her forties in good health and CMV-seronegative.

In its sample, this clone was seen once. This chain uses TRBV29-1 with TRBJ2-5; D remains ambiguous. This CDR3 has 12 residues. CDR1 is SQVTM and CDR2 is ANQGSEA in the germline V gene. Trimming removed 4 bases from V and 3 bases from J, with 9 bases in between. The CDR3 protein is CSVVTLKETQYF. The DNA of the CDR3 is TGCAGCGTTGTGACTCTAAAAGAGACCCAGTACTTC.

This clone was observed a few times. Additional DNA sequences in this sample encode the identical CDR3. The chain uses TRBV5-6 and TRBJ1-5, with 8 bases matching TRBD1. The CDR3 is 14 residues long. Trimming removed 0 bases from V and 4 bases from J; junction bases left unmatched: 0. Germline CDR1 and CDR2: SGHDT and YYEEEE. The CDR3 loop is CASSLGTGNQPQHF. In nucleotides, the CDR3 is TGTGCCAGCAGCTTGGGGACAGGGAATCAGCCCCAGCATTTT.

This chain uses TRBV7-6 with TRBJ1-5; maybe TRBD1 (6 bases). Germline V gene lookup returns CDR1 SGHVS and CDR2 FNYEAQ. V dropped 5 bases and J dropped 7 bases, with 12 bases sitting between them. The CDR3 length is 13 residues. CDR3 sequence (DNA): TGTGCCAGCAGCCCCAGGGGCGGCCAGCCCCAGCATTTT. Its translation is CASSPRGGQPQHF.

Concerning this clone: Germline is not matched at one junction end, which may reflect a read error. The rearrangement uses TRBV27 and TRBJ2-2; D may be TRBD2 (5 bases). Looked up from germline, CDR1 is MNHEY and CDR2 is SMNVEV (reference sequence). This CDR3 is built from 13 residues. CDR3 sequence reads: CASSLRVTGVLFF. The CDR3 DNA is TGTGCCAGCAGTTTAAGGGTTACCGGGGTGCTGTTTTTT.

The rearrangement joins TRBV19 to TRBJ1-2; TRBD1 aligns across 8 bases. The CDR3 length is 14 residues. In germline, CDR1 is LNHDA, CDR2 SQIVND (reference sequence). V lost 8 bases to trimming and J lost 5 bases; unmatched junction nucleotides: 10. CDR3 nucleotide sequence: TGTGCCAGTGCTTATGGACAGGGTGGATATGGCTACACCTTC. It encodes CASAYGQGGYGYTF.

The chain joins TRBV5-1 to TRBJ2-2; D perhaps matches TRBD1 (6 bases). The ends were cut back, 4 bases at V and 5 bases at J, with 12 bases in the middle. CDR1 is SGHRS, CDR2 YFSETQ, per germline. The CDR3 is 14 amino acids. This chain's CDR3 is CASSDRTGTGELFF. CDR3 coding DNA: TGCGCCAGCAGCGATCGAACAGGGACCGGGGAGCTGTTTTTT.

The chain is built from TRBV4-2 and TRBJ1-2; D perhaps matches TRBD1 (5 bases). Looked up from germline, CDR1 is LGHNA and CDR2 is YNFKEQ. This CDR3 has 15 amino acids. The V end was cut by 4 bases, the J end by 8 bases, with 20 bases between. The CDR3 region has the DNA TGTGCCAGCAGCCCGCGGAGCTGGGGGGGGGAGGGCTACACCTTC. It encodes CASSPRSWGGEGYTF.

The chain has TRBV9 and TRBJ2-3; D is unresolved. In germline, CDR1 is SGDLS, CDR2 YYNGEE. This CDR3 has 16 amino acids. The V end lost 3 bases, the J end lost 3 bases, and 17 bases lay between the germline ends. The CDR3 DNA is TGTGCCAGCAGCGAACTACCCCAAGTTAGGACAGATACGCAGTATTTT. Its translation is CASSELPQVRTDTQYF. Complete variable domain (other parts from reference TRBV9 and TRBJ2-3): DSGVTQTPKHLITATGQRVTLRCSPRSGDLSVYWYQQSLDQGLQFLIQYYNGEERAKGNILERFSAQQFPDLHSELNLSSLELGDSALYFCASSELPQVRTDTQYFGPGTRLTVL.

This clone came up a few times. This sequence joins TRBV5-6 and TRBJ1-2; no clear D. Germline values: CDR1 SGHDT, CDR2 YYEEEE. The V gene lost 4 bases and the J gene lost 8 bases, with 12 bases spanning the gap. The CDR3 is made up of 12 amino acids. CDR3: CASSQILQGYTF. The CDR3 coding sequence is TGTGCCAGCAGCCAAATCCTACAGGGCTACACCTTC.

The V gene is TRBV9, the J gene TRBJ1-4; no reliable D call. V was cut by 0 bases and J by 0 bases, with 3 bases left in between. The CDR3 is 14 residues long. Germline CDR1 and CDR2: SGDLS and YYNGEE. The chain's CDR3 is CASSVGATNEKLFF. The CDR3 DNA reads TGTGCCAGCAGCGTAGGAGCAACTAATGAAAAACTGTTTTTT.

The chain recombines TRBV10-3 with TRBJ1-2; 8 bases fit TRBD1. The CDR3 is 14 residues long. CDR1 is ENHRY, CDR2 SYGVKD, per germline. After removal of 5 bases from V and 2 bases from J, the junction contained 4 bases not matched to a gene. In DNA, the CDR3 is TGTGCCATCAGTCCCGGACAGGGAAACTATGGCTACACCTTC. Translating it yields CAISPGQGNYGYTF.

V usage is TRBV6-6 and J usage is TRBJ2-5; the match to TRBD2 covers 10 bases. V lost 7 bases, J lost 4 bases, and 3 bases stayed unmatched. Germline assignment: CDR1 MNHNY and CDR2 SVGAGI (reference sequence). The CDR3 covers 13 residues. In DNA, the CDR3 is TGTGCCAGCACGGAGCGGGGGGGAGAGACCCAGTACTTC. Translated, it gives CASTERGGETQYF.

This chain uses TRBV2 with TRBJ2-7; D remains unclear. CDR3 length: 15 amino acids. V was pared by 3 bases and J by 6 bases, with 18 bases between. The germline V gene encodes CDR1 SNHLY and CDR2 FYNNEI. The CDR3 sequence is CASSEEDGVWVEQYF. In DNA, the CDR3 is TGTGCCAGCAGTGAGGAAGACGGAGTCTGGGTCGAGCAGTACTTC.

The rearrangement joins TRBV5-1 to TRBJ1-1; D is undetermined. Germline loops: CDR1 SGHRS, CDR2 YFSETQ. V lost 4 bases to trimming and J lost 0 bases, with 16 bases between them. The CDR3 contains 16 residues. The CDR3 spells CASSPSPSGMNTEAFF. DNA for the CDR3: TGCGCCAGCAGCCCCAGTCCCAGCGGCATGAACACTGAAGCTTTCTTT.

The chain joins TRBV6-6 to TRBJ1-5, with no clear D. CDR1 is MNHNY, CDR2 SVGAGI, per germline (reference sequence). Trimming cost V 8 bases and J 2 bases, with 10 bases left between them. The CDR3 spans 13 residues. This chain's CDR3 is CASVPPGNQPQHF. DNA for the CDR3: TGTGCCAGCGTGCCTCCAGGCAATCAGCCCCAGCATTTT.

This rearrangement joins TRBV19 to TRBJ2-4; D is undetermined. The CDR3 contains 16 residues. Looked up from germline, CDR1 is LNHDA and CDR2 is SQIVND (reference sequence). V lost 3 bases to trimming and J lost 0 bases, with 12 bases between them. The DNA for the CDR3 is TGTGCCAGTAGTATGGGTCAGGCACTAGCCAAAAACATTCAGTACTTC. Translation: CASSMGQALAKNIQYF.

The chain combines TRBV5-1 with TRBJ2-7; TRBD1 is a possible D gene (6 bases). CDR3 length: 15 residues. With 0 bases removed from V and 7 bases from J, the gap between germline ends came to 17 bases. Germline V CDR1 and CDR2: SGHRS, YFSETQ. The CDR3 sequence: CASSLDQGRWEEQYF. The CDR3 DNA is TGCGCCAGCAGCTTGGATCAGGGGCGATGGGAAGAGCAGTACTTC.

The chain links TRBV7-9 to TRBJ1-1, with a weak D call TRBD1 (5 bases). From germline, CDR1 is SEHNR and CDR2 FQNEAQ (reference sequence). The V end lost 5 bases, the J end lost 2 bases, and 9 bases lay between the germline ends. This CDR3 comprises 13 residues. The CDR3, as DNA: TGTGCCAGCAGCATCGACAGCAACACTGAAGCTTTCTTT. This sequence encodes CASSIDSNTEAFF.

V usage is TRBV30 and J usage is TRBJ1-1; D unresolved. Germline CDR1 and CDR2: GTSNPN and SVGIG (reference sequence). This CDR3 has 13 residues. V shed 4 bases and J shed 0 bases, with 9 bases lying between them. The CDR3 spells CAWIGSVNTEAFF. The CDR3 DNA is TGTGCCTGGATCGGGTCCGTGAACACTGAAGCTTTCTTT.

The chain employs TRBV5-4 and TRBJ2-3; D gene uncertain. V was clipped by 4 bases and J by 1 base, with 10 bases between them. The CDR3 is 14 amino acids. Germline V gene lookup returns CDR1 SGHNT and CDR2 YYREEE (reference sequence). CDR3 coding DNA: TGTGCCAGCAGCCCGGCCCAGGGCACAGATACGCAGTATTTT. This encodes CASSPAQGTDTQYF.

The V and J genes are TRBV30 and TRBJ2-3; the match to TRBD2 covers 9 bases. With 2 bases clipped from V and 3 bases from J, the junction kept 0 bases outside the gene matches. The germline V gene has CDR1 GTSNPN and CDR2 SVGIG (reference sequence). The CDR3 extends over 13 amino acids. The DNA for the CDR3 is TGTGCCTGGAGTAGCGGGGGGACAGATACGCAGTATTTT. As protein: CAWSSGGTDTQYF.

The CDR3, as DNA: TGCGCCAGCAGCTTGTTTGGGACAGGGTCTTCTGGAAACACCATATATTTT. The encoded protein is CASSLFGTGSSGNTIYF. J is TRBJ1-3 and V is TRBV5-1, with 9 bases that match TRBD1. The junction had 6 bases not matched to a gene; V was cut back by 1 base and J by 1 base. From germline, CDR1 is SGHRS and CDR2 YFSETQ. The CDR3 spans 17 residues.

The J gene is TRBJ2-1, the V gene TRBV5-1; 9 bases agree with TRBD2. V lost 0 bases and J lost 7; bases outside the gene matches: 5. Germline CDR1 SGHRS, CDR2 YFSETQ. This CDR3 spans 15 amino acids. CDR3 bases: TGCGCCAGCAGCTTGGAAGGGACTAGCCTAAATGAGCAGTTCTTC. The encoded protein is CASSLEGTSLNEQFF.

The rearrangement links TRBV4-1 to TRBJ2-2; no clear D. Germline V gives CDR1 MGHRA, CDR2 YSYEKL. The CDR3 is made up of 16 amino acids. V lost 2 bases and J 8 bases, leaving 18 bases between the germline ends. This chain's CDR3 is CASSQLDLLVAGELFF. CDR3 sequence (DNA): TGCGCCAGCAGCCAACTAGACCTTCTCGTAGCAGGGGAGCTGTTTTTT.